The sequence of this T cell receptor (beta chain) was determined in a study of blood T cell repertoires in COVID-19. Participants' own reports of clinical history determined their cohort assignment. In germline, CDR1 is SGDLS, CDR2 YYNGEE. V was clipped by 0 bases and J by 3 bases; unmatched bases: 8. The CDR3 sequence is 18 residues long. In the original workflow: From reference gene primer amplification, estimates of nucleated cell counts were derived. Here immunoSEQ multiplex PCR was the method, and the copy in TCRdb shows in-frame clones only, minus some. The V and J calls and the clone size are those of that table, but D and trimming were determined from the DNA. The sample includes a few hundred thousand clones, around 90% of them seen just once.

V gene TRBV9 combines with J gene TRBJ2-6; TRBD1 matches at 8 bases. The origin of this receptor is a woman in her 30s who had recovered from COVID-19. Sample: PBMCs or T cells enriched from blood (not recorded which). Here the CDR3 reads CASSVDTGGFNGANVLTF. CDR3 sequence (DNA): TGTGCCAGCAGCGTAGACACAGGGGGGTTTAATGGGGCCAACGTCCTGACTTTC.